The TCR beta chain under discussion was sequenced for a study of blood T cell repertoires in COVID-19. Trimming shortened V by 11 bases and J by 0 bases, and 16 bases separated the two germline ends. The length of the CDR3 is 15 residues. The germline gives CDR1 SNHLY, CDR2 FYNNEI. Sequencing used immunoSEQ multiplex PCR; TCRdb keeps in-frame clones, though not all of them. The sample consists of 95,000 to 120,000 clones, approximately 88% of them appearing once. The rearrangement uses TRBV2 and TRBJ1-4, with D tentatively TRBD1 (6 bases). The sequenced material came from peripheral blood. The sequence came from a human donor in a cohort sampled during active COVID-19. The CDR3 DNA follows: TGTGCCGGAAAACAGGGTGGGGCAACTAATGAAAAACTGTTTTTT. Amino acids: CAGKQGGATNEKLFF.